The entry that follows covers one T cell receptor beta chain sequence. The antigen remains undetermined. The entry originates in a study of vaccination and CD4 T cells after COVID-19. Study overall: As control conditions, cultures were given either a CEFX pool serving as positive control, an HIV-1 Nef pool, or no peptide at all. Whole-study results and caveats: A nonsignificant median increase from roughly 21 to 40 SARS-CoV-2-reactive clonotypes was observed. Researchers report that 304 of 307 vaccine-specific clones in convalescent patients proved spike mono-reactive.

An Oncomine TCR Beta short-read assay was used to sequence the DNA from cultured CD4+ T cells. One entry per CDR3 protein results from TCRdb running MiXCR on the PCR reads. The sample holds approximately 12,000 distinct CDR3 sequences, around 60% seen once. Treatment of the sample: approximately 11-day PBMC culture with coronavirus spike peptide pools or control peptides (ViraFEST assay). The CDR3 has 13 amino acids. The germline gives CDR1 DFQATT, CDR2 SNEGSKA (reference sequence). Trimming pared 2 bases from V and 7 bases from J, leaving 13 bases between. The TCR comes from a human donor who had recovered from COVID-19. The chain couples TRBV20-1 to TRBJ2-3; a possible D gene is TRBD2 (6 bases). Sequences were derived from CD4+ T cells from blood, cultured in vitro, sampled before SARS-CoV-2 vaccination. The CDR3 here is CSARIGDSYTQYF. The CDR3 bases are TGCAGTGCTAGAATTGGGGACTCCTATACGCAGTATTTT.